Sequencing of this T cell receptor (beta chain) was carried out in a study of technical replicates of blood from a few donors. The CDR3 loop spans 15 amino acids. CDR1 is MNHEY and CDR2 is SMNVEV in the germline V gene (reference sequence). After removal of 4 bases from V and 3 bases from J, the junction contained 2 bases not matched to a gene. This table comes from immunoSEQ multiplex PCR, and its TCRdb copy is limited to in-frame clones, with some not included. The table shows 8,700 or so clones, with 90% to 95% occurring only once. The chain recombines TRBV27 with TRBJ1-5; 11 bases are shared with TRBD1. The sample was PBMCs. This receptor was taken from a human donor in good health. In DNA form, the CDR3 reads TGTGCCAGCAGTTGGACAGGGGGCCTCAATCAGCCCCAGCATTTT. Its translation is CASSWTGGLNQPQHF.